This is a list of T cell receptor beta chains from one sample in a study of Ad26.COV2.S vaccination and SARS-CoV-2 variants. The assay was immunoSEQ multiplex PCR, and TCRdb's table has in-frame clones only and misses some. The sample has about 320,000 clones; 90% are singletons. The sample was peripheral blood, taken in a trial of Ad26.COV2.S vaccine versus placebo. Source of these receptors: a person aged 18-65 years who received the Ad26.COV2.S COVID-19 vaccine or a placebo. CDR3s include the opening cysteine and the closing phenylalanine or tryptophan. Each record gives: V gene, J gene, CDR3 length, D gene, clone size, CDR3 protein, CDR3 DNA. The D gene is left open where the match is weak. Clone size is stated in some rows and not others, as once, few, many or a class when expanded.

v_call: TRBV14; j_call: TRBJ1-2; cdr3_length: 14; d_call: -; clone_size: -; cdr3_aa: CASSRGLAFYGYTF; cdr3_nt: TGTGCCAGCAGCCGAGGTCTGGCATTCTATGGCTACACCTTC
v_call: TRBV7-2; j_call: TRBJ1-5; cdr3_length: 16; d_call: -; clone_size: -; cdr3_aa: CASSPPGQLWDQPQHF; cdr3_nt: TGTGCCAGCAGCCCCCCCGGCCAGCTTTGGGATCAGCCCCAGCATTTT
v_call: TRBV19; j_call: TRBJ1-4; cdr3_length: 13; d_call: -; clone_size: once; cdr3_aa: CASSFNPNEKLFF; cdr3_nt: TGTGCCAGTAGTTTCAACCCGAATGAAAAACTGTTTTTT
v_call: TRBV5-1; j_call: TRBJ2-3; cdr3_length: 15; d_call: -; clone_size: few; cdr3_aa: CASSLQGAATDTQYF; cdr3_nt: TGCGCCAGCAGCCTGCAAGGAGCAGCCACAGATACGCAGTATTTT
v_call: TRBV4-3; j_call: TRBJ2-7; cdr3_length: 14; d_call: -; clone_size: -; cdr3_aa: CASSQDLGSYEQYF; cdr3_nt: TGCGCCAGCAGCCAAGATCTGGGTTCCTACGAGCAGTACTTC
v_call: TRBV7-2; j_call: TRBJ1-2; cdr3_length: 14; d_call: -; clone_size: -; cdr3_aa: CASSPEAVLYGYTF; cdr3_nt: TGTGCCAGCAGCCCCGAGGCGGTCCTCTATGGCTACACCTTC
v_call: TRBV18; j_call: TRBJ1-1; cdr3_length: 13; d_call: -; clone_size: -; cdr3_aa: CASSPPLFTEAFF; cdr3_nt: TGTGCCAGCTCACCCCCCCTATTCACTGAAGCTTTCTTT
v_call: TRBV10-3; j_call: TRBJ1-3; cdr3_length: 14; d_call: -; clone_size: -; cdr3_aa: CAINPTGPGNTIYF; cdr3_nt: TGTGCCATCAACCCCACAGGGCCCGGAAACACCATATATTTT
v_call: TRBV30; j_call: TRBJ1-1; cdr3_length: 14; d_call: TRBD1; clone_size: -; cdr3_aa: CAWSLGQGDTEAFF; cdr3_nt: TGTGCCTGGAGCCTCGGGCAGGGGGACACTGAAGCTTTCTTT
v_call: TRBV5-4; j_call: TRBJ2-2; cdr3_length: 16; d_call: TRBD2; clone_size: few; cdr3_aa: CASSLAGRGNTGELFF; cdr3_nt: TGTGCCAGCAGCCTAGCGGGAAGGGGGAACACCGGGGAGCTGTTTTTT
v_call: TRBV7-9; j_call: TRBJ1-1; cdr3_length: 12; d_call: -; clone_size: -; cdr3_aa: CASSSSGPEAFF; cdr3_nt: TGTGCCAGCAGCTCGTCCGGCCCCGAAGCTTTCTTT
v_call: TRBV5-1; j_call: TRBJ1-1; cdr3_length: 16; d_call: TRBD1; clone_size: -; cdr3_aa: CASSFGTGQLNTEAFF; cdr3_nt: TGCGCCAGCAGCTTTGGGACAGGCCAGTTGAACACTGAAGCTTTCTTT
v_call: TRBV9; j_call: TRBJ2-1; cdr3_length: 14; d_call: TRBD2; clone_size: -; cdr3_aa: CASSVRTSSNEQFF; cdr3_nt: TGTGCCAGCAGCGTACGGACTAGCTCCAATGAGCAGTTCTTC
v_call: TRBV4-3; j_call: TRBJ2-3; cdr3_length: 18; d_call: TRBD2; clone_size: -; cdr3_aa: CASSSDPQTSGVTDTQYF; cdr3_nt: TGCGCCAGCAGTTCCGACCCCCAGACTAGCGGGGTTACAGATACGCAGTATTTT
v_call: TRBV19; j_call: TRBJ1-1; cdr3_length: 16; d_call: -; clone_size: -; cdr3_aa: CASRGWDGEPNTEAFF; cdr3_nt: TGTGCCAGTAGGGGGTGGGACGGAGAACCGAACACTGAAGCTTTCTTT
v_call: TRBV5-6; j_call: TRBJ1-2; cdr3_length: 13; d_call: -; clone_size: -; cdr3_aa: CASSLATMGGYTF; cdr3_nt: TGTGCCAGCAGCTTGGCCACGATGGGCGGCTACACCTTC
v_call: TRBV5-6; j_call: TRBJ2-6; cdr3_length: 16; d_call: -; clone_size: -; cdr3_aa: CASSLGPYSGANVLTF; cdr3_nt: TGTGCCAGCAGCTTGGGGCCATACTCTGGGGCCAACGTCCTGACTTTC
v_call: TRBV6-6; j_call: TRBJ1-2; cdr3_length: 15; d_call: -; clone_size: once; cdr3_aa: CASSLADKRGYGYTF; cdr3_nt: TGTGCCAGCAGTCTTGCGGACAAACGGGGCTATGGCTACACCTTC
v_call: TRBV11-2; j_call: TRBJ1-3; cdr3_length: 15; d_call: -; clone_size: -; cdr3_aa: CASSLEVGSGNTIYF; cdr3_nt: TGTGCCAGCAGCTTAGAGGTGGGCTCTGGAAACACCATATATTTT
v_call: TRBV18; j_call: TRBJ1-2; cdr3_length: 15; d_call: -; clone_size: -; cdr3_aa: CASSPVPRPIYGYTF; cdr3_nt: TGTGCCAGCTCACCTGTTCCCCGACCAATCTATGGCTACACCTTC
v_call: TRBV20-1; j_call: TRBJ1-2; cdr3_length: 14; d_call: -; clone_size: -; cdr3_aa: CSASIPVANYGYTF; cdr3_nt: TGCAGTGCTAGTATACCAGTAGCTAACTATGGCTACACCTTC
v_call: TRBV7-2; j_call: TRBJ2-7; cdr3_length: 16; d_call: TRBD2; clone_size: -; cdr3_aa: CASSLDGTTLTYEQYF; cdr3_nt: TGTGCCAGCAGCTTAGATGGGACTACCCTAACCTACGAGCAGTACTTC
v_call: TRBV27; j_call: TRBJ2-5; cdr3_length: 16; d_call: TRBD2; clone_size: -; cdr3_aa: CASSLLSASGSETQYF; cdr3_nt: TGTGCCAGCAGTTTACTCTCGGCTAGCGGGAGCGAGACCCAGTACTTC
v_call: TRBV7-9; j_call: TRBJ2-1; cdr3_length: 15; d_call: -; clone_size: -; cdr3_aa: CASSFASGQSNEQFF; cdr3_nt: TGTGCCAGCAGCTTTGCTTCAGGACAATCCAATGAGCAGTTCTTC
v_call: TRBV5-6; j_call: TRBJ1-5; cdr3_length: 17; d_call: -; clone_size: few; cdr3_aa: CASSPLWAGMSNQPQHF; cdr3_nt: TGTGCCAGCAGCCCGCTGTGGGCAGGGATGAGCAATCAGCCCCAGCATTTT
v_call: TRBV7-9; j_call: TRBJ1-5; cdr3_length: 13; d_call: -; clone_size: few; cdr3_aa: CASSREADQPQHF; cdr3_nt: TGTGCCAGCAGCCGTGAGGCGGATCAGCCCCAGCATTTT
v_call: TRBV6-1; j_call: TRBJ1-3; cdr3_length: 13; d_call: -; clone_size: -; cdr3_aa: CASSESEGNTIYF; cdr3_nt: TGTGCCAGCAGTGAAAGTGAGGGAAACACCATATATTTT
v_call: TRBV11-3; j_call: TRBJ1-3; cdr3_length: 16; d_call: -; clone_size: -; cdr3_aa: CASSFSGWQAGNTIYF; cdr3_nt: TGTGCCAGCAGCTTTTCAGGGTGGCAGGCTGGAAACACCATATATTTT
v_call: TRBV7-8; j_call: TRBJ2-7; cdr3_length: 16; d_call: TRBD1; clone_size: -; cdr3_aa: CASSLAPGQGPYEQYF; cdr3_nt: TGTGCCAGCAGCTTAGCGCCCGGACAGGGACCCTACGAGCAGTACTTC
v_call: TRBV7-9; j_call: TRBJ1-4; cdr3_length: 14; d_call: TRBD1; clone_size: -; cdr3_aa: CASSDRGKSEKLFF; cdr3_nt: TGTGCCAGCAGCGACAGGGGAAAAAGTGAAAAACTGTTTTTT
v_call: TRBV6-1; j_call: TRBJ1-5; cdr3_length: 13; d_call: -; clone_size: -; cdr3_aa: CASSDSLSQPQHF; cdr3_nt: TGTGCCAGCAGTGACAGTTTGAGTCAGCCCCAGCATTTT
v_call: TRBV5-1; j_call: TRBJ2-1; cdr3_length: 17; d_call: TRBD2; clone_size: -; cdr3_aa: CASSLMVAGDVYNEQFF; cdr3_nt: TGCGCCAGCAGCTTGATGGTAGCGGGGGATGTCTACAATGAGCAGTTCTTC
v_call: TRBV24-1; j_call: TRBJ1-2; cdr3_length: 12; d_call: -; clone_size: -; cdr3_aa: CATSKANYGYTF; cdr3_nt: TGTGCCACCTCGAAAGCAAACTATGGCTACACCTTC
v_call: TRBV7-9; j_call: TRBJ2-3; cdr3_length: 15; d_call: -; clone_size: -; cdr3_aa: CASSDRGTSTDTQYF; cdr3_nt: TGTGCCAGCAGCGACCGGGGGACCAGCACAGATACGCAGTATTTT
v_call: TRBV19; j_call: TRBJ1-1; cdr3_length: 18; d_call: -; clone_size: -; cdr3_aa: CASSPGMWAPAGNTEAFF; cdr3_nt: TGTGCCAGTAGTCCTGGTATGTGGGCCCCAGCTGGGAACACTGAAGCTTTCTTT
v_call: TRBV18; j_call: TRBJ1-1; cdr3_length: 16; d_call: -; clone_size: -; cdr3_aa: CASSLTGGGTDTEAFF; cdr3_nt: TGTGCCAGCTCGCTTACGGGGGGGGGCACGGACACTGAAGCTTTCTTT
v_call: TRBV6-5; j_call: TRBJ1-1; cdr3_length: 15; d_call: TRBD1; clone_size: -; cdr3_aa: CASRKQGRRGTEAFF; cdr3_nt: TGTGCCAGCAGGAAACAGGGGCGTCGGGGCACTGAAGCTTTCTTT
v_call: TRBV6-5; j_call: TRBJ1-2; cdr3_length: 12; d_call: -; clone_size: -; cdr3_aa: CASSYAGLGYTF; cdr3_nt: TGTGCCAGCAGTTACGCAGGGTTAGGCTACACCTTC
v_call: TRBV6-2/TRBV6-3; j_call: TRBJ2-2; cdr3_length: 17; d_call: TRBD2; clone_size: -; cdr3_aa: CASSVRLAGVNTGELFF; cdr3_nt: TGTGCCAGCAGCGTCAGACTAGCGGGAGTGAACACCGGGGAGCTGTTTTTT
v_call: TRBV10-3; j_call: TRBJ1-2; cdr3_length: 12; d_call: -; clone_size: -; cdr3_aa: CAIWAATGGYTF; cdr3_nt: TGTGCCATCTGGGCCGCAACGGGTGGCTACACCTTC
v_call: TRBV4-3; j_call: TRBJ2-5; cdr3_length: 14; d_call: -; clone_size: -; cdr3_aa: CASSQWTASETQYF; cdr3_nt: TGCGCCAGCAGCCAGTGGACGGCGTCAGAGACCCAGTACTTC
v_call: TRBV7-8; j_call: TRBJ1-2; cdr3_length: 16; d_call: TRBD1; clone_size: -; cdr3_aa: CASSLAGDSINYGYTF; cdr3_nt: TGTGCCAGCAGCTTAGCGGGGGACAGCATTAACTATGGCTACACCTTC
v_call: TRBV11-2; j_call: TRBJ2-3; cdr3_length: 16; d_call: -; clone_size: -; cdr3_aa: CASSLVVVVPTDTQYF; cdr3_nt: TGTGCCAGCAGCTTAGTCGTCGTGGTTCCCACAGATACGCAGTATTTT
v_call: TRBV6-5; j_call: TRBJ1-1; cdr3_length: 13; d_call: TRBD1; clone_size: -; cdr3_aa: CASKTGVGTEAFF; cdr3_nt: TGTGCCAGTAAGACAGGGGTGGGCACTGAAGCTTTCTTT
v_call: TRBV3-1/TRBV3-2; j_call: TRBJ1-5; cdr3_length: 16; d_call: -; clone_size: once; cdr3_aa: CASSQDDGLSNQPQHF; cdr3_nt: TGTGCCAGCAGCCAAGATGACGGGCTAAGCAATCAGCCCCAGCATTTT
v_call: TRBV28; j_call: TRBJ1-5; cdr3_length: 15; d_call: -; clone_size: -; cdr3_aa: CASSLQGSSNQPQHF; cdr3_nt: TGTGCCAGCAGTTTGCAGGGCTCAAGCAATCAGCCCCAGCATTTT
v_call: TRBV19; j_call: TRBJ2-1; cdr3_length: 17; d_call: TRBD2; clone_size: once; cdr3_aa: CASTPTSGPSSYNEQFF; cdr3_nt: TGTGCCAGTACCCCGACTAGCGGACCGAGCTCCTACAATGAGCAGTTCTTC
v_call: TRBV5-1; j_call: TRBJ1-2; cdr3_length: 15; d_call: -; clone_size: -; cdr3_aa: CASSLVRDTGYGYTF; cdr3_nt: TGCGCCAGCAGCTTGGTCAGGGACACCGGCTATGGCTACACCTTC
v_call: TRBV5-1; j_call: TRBJ2-7; cdr3_length: 16; d_call: TRBD2; clone_size: -; cdr3_aa: CASSLEASGAFYEQYF; cdr3_nt: TGCGCCAGCAGCTTGGAGGCTAGCGGGGCTTTCTACGAGCAGTACTTC